This TCR beta chain was sequenced for a study of identifying expanded T cells in peripheral blood. No infections or other immune events were documented during collection. General study points: About 1.2 clones differed between technical replicates, versus about 15 and 19 over time. Clone count variance between approximately two-week samples rose with total template count.

Clones were read by immunoSEQ multiplex PCR, and TCRdb kept only the in-frame ones, dropping some. The sample contains 80,000 to 90,000 clones, about nine tenths of which appear only once. Germline V gives CDR1 SGDLS, CDR2 YYNGEE. Trimming took 7 bases from V and 7 from J; bases not matched to a gene: 8. The CDR3 sequence is 13 residues long. This clone was recorded only once. Its antigen is as yet unknown. This clonotype was sampled from a person aged 18 to 75 in good health. The sample taken for sequencing was blood. The chain carries TRBV9 and TRBJ2-1, with 7 bases lining up with TRBD2. For the CDR3, the DNA is TGTGCCAGCGGGAGGGCTACAAAGAATGAGCAGTTCTTC. Protein: CASGRATKNEQFF. Variable domain in full (rest from reference TRBV9 and TRBJ2-1): DSGVTQTPKHLITATGQRVTLRCSPRSGDLSVYWYQQSLDQGLQFLIQYYNGEERAKGNILERFSAQQFPDLHSELNLSSLELGDSALYFCASGRATKNEQFFGPGTRLTVL.